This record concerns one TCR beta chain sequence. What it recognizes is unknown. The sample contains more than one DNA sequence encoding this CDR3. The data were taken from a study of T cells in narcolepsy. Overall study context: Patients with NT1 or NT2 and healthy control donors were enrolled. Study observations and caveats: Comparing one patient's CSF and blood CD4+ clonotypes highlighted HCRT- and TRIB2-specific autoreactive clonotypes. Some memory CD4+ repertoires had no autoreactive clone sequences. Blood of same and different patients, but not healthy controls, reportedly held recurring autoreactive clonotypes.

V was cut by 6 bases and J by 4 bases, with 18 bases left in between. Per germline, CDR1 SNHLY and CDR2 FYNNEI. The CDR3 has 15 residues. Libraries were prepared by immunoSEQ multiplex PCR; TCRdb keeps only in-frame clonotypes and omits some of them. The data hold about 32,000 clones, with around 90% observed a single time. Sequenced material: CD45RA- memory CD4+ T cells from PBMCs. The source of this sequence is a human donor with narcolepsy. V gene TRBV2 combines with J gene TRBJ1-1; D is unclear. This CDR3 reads CASRELGLRGTEAFF. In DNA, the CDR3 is TGTGCCAGCAGAGAACTCGGCCTTCGAGGCACTGAAGCTTTCTTT.